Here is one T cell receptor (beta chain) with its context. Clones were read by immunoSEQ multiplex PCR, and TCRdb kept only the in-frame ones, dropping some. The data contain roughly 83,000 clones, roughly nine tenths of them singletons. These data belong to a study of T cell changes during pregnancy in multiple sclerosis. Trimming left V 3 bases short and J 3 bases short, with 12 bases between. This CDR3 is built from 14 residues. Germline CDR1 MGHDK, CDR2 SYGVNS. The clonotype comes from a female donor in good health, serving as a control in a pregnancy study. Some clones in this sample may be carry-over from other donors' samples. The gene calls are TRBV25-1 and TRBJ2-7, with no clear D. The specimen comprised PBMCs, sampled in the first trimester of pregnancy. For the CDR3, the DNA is TGTGCCAGCAGTGATCCACAGTCACGCTACGAGCAGTACTTC. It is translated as CASSDPQSRYEQYF.